The 20 T cell receptor beta chains presented below share a single source sample, sequenced in a study of Ad26.COV2.S vaccination and SARS-CoV-2 variants. The data were produced by immunoSEQ multiplex PCR, yet TCRdb's version contains in-frame clones alone and is incomplete. The sample has more than 350,000 clones; about nine tenths are singletons. Treatment here: about 20 received Ad26.COV2.S at low or high dose, single or two shots; about 5 received placebo; per-sample allocation not given. Sampling was done on day 63 after the first vaccine or placebo injection. The sample in question was peripheral blood, obtained in a trial of Ad26.COV2.S vaccine versus placebo. The receptors come from a person aged 18-65 years who received the Ad26.COV2.S COVID-19 vaccine or a placebo.

The chain is built from TRBV6-2 or TRBV6-3 and TRBJ2-3; 7 positions match TRBD2. V dropped 4 bases and J dropped 0; count of bases not matched to a gene: 1. CDR1 MNHEY and CDR2 SVGEGT come from the germline V gene. The CDR3 runs 14 residues. DNA for the CDR3: TGTGCCAGCAGTTTTAGCGGGAGCACAGATACGCAGTATTTT. This codes for CASSFSGSTDTQYF.

J is TRBJ2-7 and V is TRBV27; TRBD2 is a possible D gene (5 bases). Germline loops: CDR1 MNHEY, CDR2 SMNVEV (reference sequence). The CDR3 contains 13 residues. The germline V and J ends were trimmed by 5 bases and 9 bases, with 17 bases remaining between them. The CDR3 DNA follows: TGTGCCAGCAGTCTCACGGGGATAAAGGCGCAGTACTTC. Translating gives CASSLTGIKAQYF.

V is TRBV5-1 and J is TRBJ2-5, with 9 bases lining up with TRBD2. The CDR3 covers 15 residues. Germline CDR1 reads SGHRS; CDR2 reads YFSETQ. J was trimmed by 2 bases and V by 2 bases; bases with no gene match: 4. The CDR3 sequence is CASSLPGLAQETQYF. CDR3 in DNA: TGCGCCAGCAGCTTACCGGGACTAGCTCAAGAGACCCAGTACTTC.

The chain links TRBV10-3 to TRBJ2-7, with D unresolved. V shed 6 bases and J shed 7 bases, with 10 bases lying between them. This CDR3 spans 11 amino acids. Germline assignment: CDR1 ENHRY and CDR2 SYGVKD. The CDR3 DNA sequence: TGTGCCATCAGGGAGAACAGAGAGCAGTACTTC. It translates to CAIRENREQYF.

The chain combines TRBV9 with TRBJ1-1; no clear D gene. V was shortened by 3 bases and J by 0 bases, with 12 bases between the two germline ends. The CDR3 consists of 15 residues. Germline loops: CDR1 SGDLS, CDR2 YYNGEE. CDR3 nucleotide sequence: TGTGCCAGCAGCGAGAGGGCTGGGGTGAACACTGAAGCTTTCTTT. Its translation: CASSERAGVNTEAFF. The whole variable domain, filled in from reference TRBV9 and TRBJ1-1, reads DSGVTQTPKHLITATGQRVTLRCSPRSGDLSVYWYQQSLDQGLQFLIQYYNGEERAKGNILERFSAQQFPDLHSELNLSSLELGDSALYFCASSERAGVNTEAFFGQGTRLTVV.

The rearrangement uses TRBV7-8 and TRBJ1-1; perhaps TRBD1 as D (5 bases). The CDR3 runs 13 residues. Trimming removed 4 bases from V and 5 bases from J, with 11 bases in between. Germline CDR1 SGHVS, CDR2 FQNEAQ. The CDR3 bases are TGTGCCAGCAGCTATATCCGGGGGACTGAAGCTTTCTTT. Protein product: CASSYIRGTEAFF.

The V gene is TRBV7-2, the J gene TRBJ2-1; D uncertain. V lost 1 base, J lost 9 bases, and 10 bases lay in between. The CDR3 consists of 13 residues. From germline, CDR1 is SGHTA and CDR2 FQGNSA. Here the CDR3 DNA reads TGTGCCAGCAGCTTAGTGGGTGGAGTTGAGCAGTTCTTC. This translates into CASSLVGGVEQFF. Based on the CDR3 plus reference TRBV7-2 and TRBJ2-1, the full variable domain is GAGVSQSPSNKVTEKGKDVELRCDPISGHTALYWYRQSLGQGLEFLIYFQGNSAPDKSGLPSDRFSAERTGGSVSTLTIQRTQQEDSAVYLCASSLVGGVEQFFGPGTRLTVL.

With respect to this clone: Sequence at one end of the junction differs from germline and may be a read error. V is TRBV5-1 and J is TRBJ2-7, with unresolved D. CDR1 and CDR2 from the germline V gene are SGHRS and YFSETQ. This CDR3 contains 12 residues. CDR3 sequence (DNA): TGCGCCAGCAGCCCAGACCAGTACGGGCAGTACTTC. Protein product: CASSPDQYGQYF. Complete variable domain (other parts from reference TRBV5-1 and TRBJ2-7): KAGVTQTPRYLIKTRGQQVTLSCSPISGHRSVSWYQQTPGQGLQFLFEYFSETQRNKGNFPGRFSGRQFSNSRSEMNVSTLELGDSALYLCASSPDQYGQYFGPGTRLTVT.

This clone has a handful of counts. The chain joins TRBV7-2 to TRBJ2-7; D is possibly TRBD2 (6 bases). Germline V gene lookup returns CDR1 SGHTA and CDR2 FQGNSA. The V end was cut by 5 bases, the J end by 3 bases, with 17 bases between. The CDR3 covers 15 residues. CDR3: CASSPSLGRGYEQYF. As DNA, the CDR3 is TGTGCCAGCAGCCCAAGTCTCGGGAGAGGCTACGAGCAGTACTTC.

This chain links TRBV2 with TRBJ2-1; either TRBD1 or TRBD2 may supply D (5 bases each). The CDR3 has 15 amino acids. Trimming shortened V by 6 bases and J by 3 bases, and 15 bases separated the two germline ends. The germline CDR1 and CDR2 sequences are SNHLY and FYNNEI. Here the CDR3 DNA reads TGTGCCAGCAGCCATGGGGACCCTATCTACAATGAGCAGTTCTTC. Its translation: CASSHGDPIYNEQFF.

This rearrangement joins TRBV9 to TRBJ2-3; 8 nucleotides align to TRBD2. This CDR3 comprises 14 residues. V lost 4 bases to trimming and J lost 5 bases; unmatched junction nucleotides: 6. Germline V gene data show CDR1 as SGDLS and CDR2 as YYNGEE. The DNA for the CDR3 is TGTGCCAGCAGCACCTTAGCGGGGAGAGATACGCAGTATTTT. Its translation: CASSTLAGRDTQYF.

This clone was detected a few times. V usage is TRBV5-1 and J usage is TRBJ2-1; 12 bases agree with TRBD2. The junction had 4 bases not matched to a gene; V was cut back by 3 bases and J by 6 bases. The germline V gene encodes CDR1 SGHRS and CDR2 YFSETQ. The CDR3 length is 15 residues. The CDR3 loop is CASSWGLAGSNEQFF. CDR3 nucleotides: TGCGCCAGCAGCTGGGGACTAGCGGGTAGCAATGAGCAGTTCTTC.

This clone came up once. The gene calls are TRBV7-6 and TRBJ1-4; TRBD1 agrees at 10 bases. Germline trimming cut 5 bases from V and 7 bases from J; bases unmatched to any gene: 7. CDR1 and CDR2 from the germline V gene are SGHVS and FNYEAQ. This CDR3 region has 15 residues. The CDR3 protein is CASSPRTGGTEKLFF. The CDR3 DNA is TGTGCCAGCAGCCCTCGGACAGGGGGGACTGAAAAACTGTTTTTT.

J is TRBJ2-7 and V is TRBV28, with 7 bases fitting TRBD2. CDR3 length: 17 residues. V dropped 6 bases and J dropped 3; count of bases not matched to a gene: 17. Germline V gives CDR1 MDHEN, CDR2 SYDVKM. The DNA of the CDR3 is TGTGCCAGCAGCCAAACCCCGCGGACTAGTTATGACTACGAGCAGTACTTC. Translated: CASSQTPRTSYDYEQYF. The full variable domain, completed using reference TRBV28 and TRBJ2-7, is DVKVTQSSRYLVKRTGEKVFLECVQDMDHENMFWYRQDPGLGLRLIYFSYDVKMKEKGDIPEGYSVSREKKERFSLILESASTNQTSMYLCASSQTPRTSYDYEQYFGPGTRLTVT.

The chain joins TRBV7-8 to TRBJ2-5; possibly TRBD1 or TRBD2 for D (5 bases each). Germline CDR1 and CDR2: SGHVS and FQNEAQ. V was shortened by 5 bases and J by 2 bases, with 24 bases between the two germline ends. CDR3 length: 18 amino acids. The CDR3 is CASSPRIKTGLSQETQYF. CDR3 nucleotides: TGTGCCAGCAGCCCTCGAATTAAAACAGGACTTAGTCAAGAGACCCAGTACTTC.

This chain joins TRBV9 and TRBJ2-7; D is perhaps TRBD2 (5 bases). V lost 4 bases and J lost 0, with 11 bases in between. This CDR3 comprises 14 residues. Germline V gene lookup returns CDR1 SGDLS and CDR2 YYNGEE. For the CDR3, the DNA is TGTGCCAGCAGCCTAGGGAGTTTCTCCTACGAGCAGTACTTC. It codes for CASSLGSFSYEQYF.

V and J are TRBV2 and TRBJ2-5; D is possibly TRBD1 or TRBD2 (6 bases each). Between the trimmed V and J ends, which lost 5 bases and 0 bases, there was a span of 10 bases. The CDR3 contains 14 residues. Germline CDR1 is SNHLY and CDR2 is FYNNEI. For the CDR3, the DNA is TGTGCCAGCAGTCAAGGGGGGAACCAAGAGACCCAGTACTTC. Translation gives CASSQGGNQETQYF.

Here the CDR3 DNA reads TGTGCCAGCAGTTTATCGGGGGGGCGGAATCAGCCCCAGCATTTT. This sequence encodes CASSLSGGRNQPQHF. The chain combines TRBV27 with TRBJ1-5, with a possible D match to TRBD1 (6 bases). Germline CDR1 MNHEY, CDR2 SMNVEV (reference sequence). Trimming took off 0 bases at V and 4 bases at J, with 10 bases between the two ends. The CDR3 loop spans 15 amino acids.

This chain connects TRBV6-5 to TRBJ1-2; D is ambiguous. The germline V and J ends were trimmed by 5 bases and 7 bases, with 14 bases remaining between them. This CDR3 has 13 amino acids. Germline CDR1 is MNHEY and CDR2 is SVGAGI. The DNA of the CDR3 is TGTGCCAGCAGTCCCAGGACGGCCATTGGCTACACCTTC. Its translation is CASSPRTAIGYTF.

This sequence joins TRBV9 and TRBJ1-1, with D tentatively TRBD1 (6 bases). The CDR3 covers 15 residues. Germline CDR1 and CDR2: SGDLS and YYNGEE. V was clipped by 0 bases and J by 2 bases, with 11 bases between them. CDR3 sequence (DNA): TGTGCCAGCAGCGTAGTGAGAGGGGGAAACACTGAAGCTTTCTTT. It encodes CASSVVRGGNTEAFF.